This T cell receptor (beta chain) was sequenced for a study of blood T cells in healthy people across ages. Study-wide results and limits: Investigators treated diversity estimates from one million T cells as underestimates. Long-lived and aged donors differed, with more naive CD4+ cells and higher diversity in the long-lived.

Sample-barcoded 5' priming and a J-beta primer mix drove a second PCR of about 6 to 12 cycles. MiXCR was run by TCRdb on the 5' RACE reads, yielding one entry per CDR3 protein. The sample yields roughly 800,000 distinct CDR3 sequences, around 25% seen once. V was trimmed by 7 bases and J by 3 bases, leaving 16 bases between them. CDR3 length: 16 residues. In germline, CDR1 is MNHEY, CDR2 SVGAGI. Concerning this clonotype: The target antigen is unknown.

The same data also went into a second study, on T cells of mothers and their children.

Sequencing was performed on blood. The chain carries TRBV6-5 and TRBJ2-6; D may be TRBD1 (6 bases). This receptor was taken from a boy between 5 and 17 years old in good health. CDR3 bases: TGTGCCAGCACCAACTACAGGGTTGTTGGGGCCAACGTCCTGACTTTC. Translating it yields CASTNYRVVGANVLTF.